The source of this T cell receptor beta chain is a study of blood T cell repertoires in COVID-19. Study at large: There were acute and convalescent COVID-19 samples, and they came from the United States, Italy and Spain.

The V and J ends lost 0 bases and 0 bases respectively, with 11 bases between them. There are 16 residues in the CDR3. CDR1 is GTSNPN and CDR2 is SVGIG in the germline V gene (reference sequence). How the authors handled the data: Amplification of reference gene primers provided the estimated nucleated cell counts. Sequencing used immunoSEQ multiplex PCR; TCRdb keeps in-frame clones, though not all of them. Clone size and the V and J calls come from that table; the DNA yielded D and trimming. The data contain 220,000 or so clones, around 80% of them seen just once; the ten biggest clones take up 4% to 6%.

Material: peripheral blood. The TCR was taken from a woman aged 60-75 years who had recovered from COVID-19. The gene calls are TRBV30 and TRBJ1-4, with D possibly matching TRBD1 (6 bases). The CDR3 spells CAWSVGGGTTNEKLFF. CDR3 coding DNA: TGTGCCTGGAGTGTAGGGGGTGGCACAACTAATGAAAAACTGTTTTTT. Full variable domain (missing parts from reference TRBV30 and TRBJ1-4): SQTIHQWPATLVQPVGSPLSLECTVEGTSNPNLYWYRQAAGRGLQLLFYSVGIGQISSEVPQNLSASRPQDRQFILSSKKLLLSDSGFYLCAWSVGGGTTNEKLFFGSGTQLSVL.